The clone carrying this T cell receptor beta chain was seen many times. Uncontrolled infections, other autoimmune diseases, pregnancy or lactation led to exclusion of patients. Fresh peripheral blood, 7.5 to 10 ml, yielded the PBMCs. This entry comes from a study of T cells in Graves' hyperthyroidism and ophthalmopathy. Study in general: Before any treatment, at initial diagnosis, peripheral blood was collected.

Amplification yielded TCR beta CDR3 regions, with RNA transcripts as the source. During a first-round RT-PCR of the TCR CDR3, the HTBI primer set was used. TCRdb fed the multiplex PCR reads into MiXCR, producing one record per CDR3 protein. The table shows roughly 630,000 distinct CDR3 sequences, with less than 20% occurring only once. V lost 5 bases to trimming and J lost 2 bases; unmatched junction nucleotides: 12. This CDR3 contains 16 residues. The germline gives CDR1 SEHNR, CDR2 FQNEAQ (reference sequence). The sequencing input was blood. This chain connects TRBV7-9 to TRBJ2-7; 7 bases map to TRBD1. The clonotype was recovered from a young woman with Graves' hyperthyroidism. CDR3 sequence: CASSVGVTGIPYEQYF. CDR3 nucleotide sequence: TGTGCCAGCAGCGTAGGGGTGACAGGGATCCCCTACGAGCAGTACTTC.